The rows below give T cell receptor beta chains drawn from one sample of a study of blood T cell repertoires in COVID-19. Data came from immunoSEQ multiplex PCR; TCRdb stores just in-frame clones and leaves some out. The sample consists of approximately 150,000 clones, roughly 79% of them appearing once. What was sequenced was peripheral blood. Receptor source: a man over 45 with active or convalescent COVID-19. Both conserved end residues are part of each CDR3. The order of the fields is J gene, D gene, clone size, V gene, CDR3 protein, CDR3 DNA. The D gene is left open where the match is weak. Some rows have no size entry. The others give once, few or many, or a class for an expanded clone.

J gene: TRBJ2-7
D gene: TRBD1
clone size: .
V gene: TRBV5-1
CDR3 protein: CASSRDRDYEQYF
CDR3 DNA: TGCGCCAGCAGCCGGGACAGGGACTACGAGCAGTACTTC

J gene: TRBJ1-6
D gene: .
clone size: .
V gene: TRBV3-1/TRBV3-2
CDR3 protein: CASSQQGISNSPLHF
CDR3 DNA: TGTGCCAGCAGCCAGCAGGGAATTTCCAATTCACCCCTCCACTTT

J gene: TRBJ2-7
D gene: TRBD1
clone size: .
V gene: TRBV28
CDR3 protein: CASSPPGTGGPLWEQYF
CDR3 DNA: TGTGCCAGCAGTCCTCCCGGGACAGGGGGCCCCCTATGGGAGCAGTACTTC

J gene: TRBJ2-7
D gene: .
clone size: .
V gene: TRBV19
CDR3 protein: CASSITDSSYEQYF
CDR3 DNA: TGTGCCAGTAGTATAACCGACAGCTCCTACGAGCAGTACTTC

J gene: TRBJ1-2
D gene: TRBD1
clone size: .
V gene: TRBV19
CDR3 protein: CASTTTGDGGYTF
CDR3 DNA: TGTGCCAGTACGACTACAGGGGACGGTGGCTACACCTTC

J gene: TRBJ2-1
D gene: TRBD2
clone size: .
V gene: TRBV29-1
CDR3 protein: CSATPPGLAGVLKEQFF
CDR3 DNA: TGCAGCGCCACACCCCCGGGACTAGCGGGAGTTTTGAAGGAGCAGTTCTTC

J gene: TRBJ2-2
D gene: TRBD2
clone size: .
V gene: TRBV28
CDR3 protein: CASSSTSGRAGSRTGELFF
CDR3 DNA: TGTGCCAGCAGTTCGACTAGCGGGAGGGCCGGGTCGAGGACCGGGGAGCTGTTTTTT

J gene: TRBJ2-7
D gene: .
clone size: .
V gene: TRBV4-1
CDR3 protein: CASSQNRAYSYEQYF
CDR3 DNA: TGCGCCAGCAGCCAAAACAGGGCGTACTCCTACGAGCAGTACTTC

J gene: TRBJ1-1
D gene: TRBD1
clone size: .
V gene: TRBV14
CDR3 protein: CASSQRRRGPYTEAFF
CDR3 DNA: TGTGCCAGCAGCCAAAGAAGAAGGGGGCCGTACACTGAAGCTTTCTTT

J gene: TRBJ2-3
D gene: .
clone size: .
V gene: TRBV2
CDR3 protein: CASRGLVTPTDTQYF
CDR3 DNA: TGTGCCAGCAGGGGGCTAGTTACTCCCACAGATACGCAGTATTTT

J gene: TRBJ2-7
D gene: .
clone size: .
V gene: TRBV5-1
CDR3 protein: CASSSGNLYEQYF
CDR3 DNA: TGCGCCAGCAGCTCCGGGAACCTCTACGAGCAGTACTTC

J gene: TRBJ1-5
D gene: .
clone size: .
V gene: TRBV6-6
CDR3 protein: CASSYPRGSQPQHF
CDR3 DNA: TGTGCCAGCAGTTACCCCAGGGGCAGTCAGCCCCAGCATTTT

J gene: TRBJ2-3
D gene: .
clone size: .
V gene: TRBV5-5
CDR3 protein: CASSLLGPQTDTQYF
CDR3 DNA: TGTGCCAGCAGTTTACTTGGCCCACAGACAGATACGCAGTATTTT

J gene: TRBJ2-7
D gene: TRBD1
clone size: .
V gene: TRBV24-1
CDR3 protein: CATSDTRQGPTYEQYF
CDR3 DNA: TGTGCCACCAGTGATACTCGACAGGGACCAACCTACGAGCAGTACTTC

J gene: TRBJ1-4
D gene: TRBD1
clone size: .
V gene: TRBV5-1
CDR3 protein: CASSLETGGREKLFF
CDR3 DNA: TGCGCCAGCAGCTTGGAAACAGGGGGCCGGGAAAAACTGTTTTTT

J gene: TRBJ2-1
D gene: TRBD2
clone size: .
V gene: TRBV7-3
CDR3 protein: CASSSNSGSSYNEQFF
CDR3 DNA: TGTGCCAGCAGCTCAAATAGCGGGAGCTCCTACAATGAGCAGTTCTTC

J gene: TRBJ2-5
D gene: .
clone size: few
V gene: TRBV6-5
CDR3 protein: CASSYGNPEETQYF
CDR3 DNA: TGTGCCAGCAGTTACGGTAACCCGGAAGAGACCCAGTACTTC

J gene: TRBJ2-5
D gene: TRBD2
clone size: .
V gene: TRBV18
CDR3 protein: CASSGLGQAGETQYF
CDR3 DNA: TGTGCCAGCTCCGGACTAGGCCAAGCTGGGGAGACCCAGTACTTC

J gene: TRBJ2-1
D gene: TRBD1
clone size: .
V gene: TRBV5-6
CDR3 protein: CASSRHPGQGTYNEQFF
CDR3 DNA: TGTGCCAGCAGCCGTCACCCGGGACAGGGGACGTACAATGAGCAGTTCTTC

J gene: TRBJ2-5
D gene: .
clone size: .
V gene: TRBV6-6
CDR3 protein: CASNPPGMETQYF
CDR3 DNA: TGTGCCAGCAACCCCCCAGGGATGGAGACCCAGTACTTC

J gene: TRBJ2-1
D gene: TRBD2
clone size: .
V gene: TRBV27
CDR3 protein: CASSSSSGRAPYNEQFF
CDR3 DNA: TGTGCCAGCAGTTCGTCTAGCGGGAGGGCCCCCTACAATGAGCAGTTCTTC

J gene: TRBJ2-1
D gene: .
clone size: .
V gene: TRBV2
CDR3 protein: CASSEVNWDSGLFF
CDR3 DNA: TGTGCCAGCAGTGAAGTAAATTGGGACTCGGGACTGTTCTTC

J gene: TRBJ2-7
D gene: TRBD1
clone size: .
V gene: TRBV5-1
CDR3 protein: CASSLEGAGEQYF
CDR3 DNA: TGCGCCAGCAGCTTGGAGGGGGCGGGCGAGCAGTACTTC

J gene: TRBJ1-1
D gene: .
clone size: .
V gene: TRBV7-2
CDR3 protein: CASRIQGTEAFF
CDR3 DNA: TGTGCCAGCAGAATACAGGGCACTGAAGCTTTCTTT

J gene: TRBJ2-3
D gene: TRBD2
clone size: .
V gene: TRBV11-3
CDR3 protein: CASSLRLAGGAGDTQYF
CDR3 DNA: TGTGCCAGCAGCCTGCGACTAGCGGGAGGGGCGGGAGATACGCAGTATTTT

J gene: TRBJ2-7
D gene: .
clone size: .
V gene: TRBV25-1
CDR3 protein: CASSGQLFYEQYF
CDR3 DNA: TGTGCCAGCAGTGGACAGCTATTCTACGAGCAGTACTTC

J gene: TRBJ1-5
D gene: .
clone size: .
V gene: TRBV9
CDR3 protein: CASSPWDTPRANQPQHF
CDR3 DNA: TGTGCCAGCAGCCCGTGGGACACCCCGCGGGCAAATCAGCCCCAGCATTTT

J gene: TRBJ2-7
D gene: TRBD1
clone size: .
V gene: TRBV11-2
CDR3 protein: CASSPGQNSYEQYF
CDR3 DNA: TGTGCCAGCAGCCCGGGACAGAACTCCTACGAGCAGTACTTC

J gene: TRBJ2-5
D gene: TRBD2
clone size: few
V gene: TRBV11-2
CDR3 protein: CASSLGTSGRLAETQYF
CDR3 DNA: TGTGCCAGCAGCTTAGGGACTAGCGGGAGGCTGGCAGAGACCCAGTACTTC

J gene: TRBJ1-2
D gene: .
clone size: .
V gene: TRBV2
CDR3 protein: CASSIGSGGYTF
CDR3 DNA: TGTGCCAGCAGTATCGGGTCCGGTGGCTACACCTTC

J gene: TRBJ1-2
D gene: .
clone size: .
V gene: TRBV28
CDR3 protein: CASTPNTGSFYGYTF
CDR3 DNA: TGTGCCAGCACCCCAAATACCGGGAGCTTCTATGGCTACACCTTC

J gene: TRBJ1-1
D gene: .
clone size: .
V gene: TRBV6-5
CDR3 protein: CASSRNRDEAFF
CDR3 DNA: TGTGCCAGCAGTCGAAACAGGGATGAAGCTTTCTTT

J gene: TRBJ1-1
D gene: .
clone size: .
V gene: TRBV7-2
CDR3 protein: CASSSVSEAFF
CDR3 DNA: TGTGCCAGCAGCTCCGTATCTGAAGCTTTCTTT

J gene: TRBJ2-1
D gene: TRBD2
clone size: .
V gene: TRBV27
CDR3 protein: CASLGGDYNEQFF
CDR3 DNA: TGTGCCAGCCTCGGGGGGGACTACAATGAGCAGTTCTTC

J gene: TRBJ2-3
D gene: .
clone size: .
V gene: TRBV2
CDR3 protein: CASREGMADTQYF
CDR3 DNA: TGTGCCAGCAGAGAGGGTATGGCAGATACGCAGTATTTT

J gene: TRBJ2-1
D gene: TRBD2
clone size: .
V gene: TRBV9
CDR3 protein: CASSVALAGNNEQFF
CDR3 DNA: TGTGCCAGCAGCGTAGCACTAGCGGGAAACAATGAGCAGTTCTTC

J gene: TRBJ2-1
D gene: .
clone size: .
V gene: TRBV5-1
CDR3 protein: CASSLEQGGREQFF
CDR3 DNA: TGCGCCAGCAGCTTGGAGCAGGGTGGGCGTGAGCAGTTCTTC

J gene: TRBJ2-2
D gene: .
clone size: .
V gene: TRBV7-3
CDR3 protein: CASSSSSLADTGELFF
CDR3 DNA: TGTGCCAGCAGCTCTTCGTCCCTAGCCGACACCGGGGAGCTGTTTTTT

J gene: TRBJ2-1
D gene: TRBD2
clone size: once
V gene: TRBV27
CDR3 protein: CASRGLAVYNEQFF
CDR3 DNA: TGTGCCAGCCGGGGACTAGCGGTCTACAATGAGCAGTTCTTC

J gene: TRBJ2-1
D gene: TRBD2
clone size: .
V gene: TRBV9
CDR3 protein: CASSAPLAGGPHNEQFF
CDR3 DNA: TGTGCCAGCAGCGCTCCTTTAGCGGGAGGGCCCCATAATGAGCAGTTCTTC

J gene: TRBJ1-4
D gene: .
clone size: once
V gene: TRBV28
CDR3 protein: CASSPGSGQISGEKLFF
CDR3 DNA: TGTGCCAGCAGTCCGGGGTCCGGGCAAATTAGCGGTGAAAAACTGTTTTTT

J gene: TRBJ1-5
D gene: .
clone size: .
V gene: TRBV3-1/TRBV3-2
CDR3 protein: CASSQDRVGQPQHF
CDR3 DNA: TGTGCCAGCAGCCAAGATCGGGTGGGTCAGCCCCAGCATTTT

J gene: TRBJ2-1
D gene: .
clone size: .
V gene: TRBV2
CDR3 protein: CASRGLGALFF
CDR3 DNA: TGTGCCAGCAGGGGTCTAGGAGCCCTCTTCTTC

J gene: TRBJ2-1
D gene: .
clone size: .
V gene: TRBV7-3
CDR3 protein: CASSSSGAYNEQFF
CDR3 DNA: TGTGCCAGCAGCTCGAGCGGAGCCTACAATGAGCAGTTCTTC